The entry below gives a single TCR beta chain sequence along with its context. Antigen specificity is unknown. The CDR3 spans 18 residues. The J segment lost 0 bases and the V segment lost 5 bases, leaving 16 bases of the junction unmatched. Germline assignment: CDR1 SQVTM and CDR2 ANQGSEA. Terminally differentiated effector memory CD45RA+ cells were excluded by CCR7 positive selection of CD45RO-negative cells. Recent vaccinations or acute infections were absent in the healthy HIV-negative adult donors. This specimen belongs to a study of shared clonotypes between healthy human individuals. Study details: Donors consisted of a couple of women and three men between 18 and 49.

General study results and limits: Among the subsets, naive ones generally showed larger estimated richness than memory ones.

Roughly 210 ng DNA, about 33,000 T cell genomes, went into each sorted-subset replicate PCR. Repertoires were generated with immunoSEQ multiplex PCR, while TCRdb's copy carries only in-frame clones and drops some. The sample records some 2 million clones, about 95% being singletons. Sample: naive CD8+ T cells sorted from blood. This clonotype originated in a young man in good health. This chain joins TRBV29-1 and TRBJ2-3; 8 nucleotides match TRBD1. The CDR3 coding sequence is TGCAGCGTTCACGGGACAGGTTCGGTGGGGCTTAGCACAGATACGCAGTATTTT. This gives the protein CSVHGTGSVGLSTDTQYF.